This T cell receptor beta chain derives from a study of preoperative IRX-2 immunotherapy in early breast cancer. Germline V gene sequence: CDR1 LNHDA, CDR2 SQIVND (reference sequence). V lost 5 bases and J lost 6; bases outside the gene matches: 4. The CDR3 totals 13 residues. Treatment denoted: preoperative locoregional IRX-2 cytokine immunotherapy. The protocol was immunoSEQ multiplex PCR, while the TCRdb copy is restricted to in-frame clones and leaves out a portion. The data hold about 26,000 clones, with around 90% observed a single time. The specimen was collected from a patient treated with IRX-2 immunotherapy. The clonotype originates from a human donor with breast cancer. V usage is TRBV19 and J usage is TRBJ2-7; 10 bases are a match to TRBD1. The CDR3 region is CASSGTGVGEQYF. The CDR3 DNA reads TGTGCCAGTAGTGGGACAGGGGTTGGCGAGCAGTACTTC.